Shown below are 27 T cell receptor delta chains from a single sample sequenced in a study of γδ T cells in repeated Plasmodium falciparum infection. Gammadelta T cells were flow-sorted from PBMC into Vgamma9/Vdelta2+ and Vdelta2-negative populations for bulk analysis. TCRdb re-called the multiplex PCR reads via CATT. This sample yields around 49,000 delta-chain clones, of which roughly 1.9% are seen a single time; 24% belongs to the top ten. Sequenced: gamma-delta T cells from blood. The source is a pool of human donors (malaria-infected and uninfected, not separated).

Regarding this clone: The protein TCRdb gives is from a much larger clone and does not agree with this DNA's translation at residue 5, likely a read error; the protein shown here comes from the DNA. The rearrangement links TRDV2 to TRDJ1; maybe TRDD3 (6 bases). The J gene, absent from TCRdb, was called here by matching the DNA to germline. Trimming pared 3 bases from V and 4 bases from J, leaving 17 bases between. Germline V gene lookup returns CDR1 GEAIGNYY and CDR2 EKD. This CDR3 has 15 amino acids. For the CDR3, the DNA is TGTGCCTGTGACCTCCTGGGGAGCGGACGCGATAAACTCATCTTT. Amino acid sequence: CACDLLGSGRDKLIF.

The gene calls are TRDV2 and TRDJ1, with 11 positions matching TRDD3. Here the J gene came from matching the DNA to germline, since TCRdb omits it. Germline assignment: CDR1 GEAIGNYY and CDR2 EKD. V lost 0 bases to trimming and J lost 4 bases; unmatched junction nucleotides: 21. The CDR3 covers 21 residues. The CDR3 loop is CACDTVGGGYAKKKHSDKLIF. DNA for the CDR3: TGTGCCTGTGACACCGTTGGTGGGGGATACGCTAAGAAAAAGCATAGCGATAAACTCATCTTT.

Concerning this clone: The protein TCRdb lists belongs to a much larger clone and differs from this DNA's translation at residue 7, which points to a read error; the protein shown is made from the DNA. The chain has TRDV1 and TRDJ1, with D tentatively TRDD2 (9 bases). TCRdb is silent on the J gene; assignment here came from matching the DNA to germline. The CDR3 loop spans 26 amino acids. Germline V lookup: CDR1 TSWWSYY, CDR2 QGS. V lost 0 bases and J 0 bases, leaving 41 bases between the germline ends. CDR3 DNA sequence: TGTGCTCTTGGGGAACTGGTCCTTTCCCCTTCCTACATCGAGGGATACGCCAAACAGTACACCGATAAACTCATCTTT. Residues: CALGELVLSPSYIEGYAKQYTDKLIF.

This clone was picked up a small number of times. TCRdb's protein for this DNA is that of a much larger clone and differs from the translation at residue 14, likely a read error; the protein shown is the DNA translation. The rearrangement joins TRDV1 to TRDJ1; TRDD3 might be the D (6 bases). In the absence of a J gene in TCRdb, the DNA was matched to germline to assign it here. Germline CDR1 and CDR2: TSWWSYY and QGS. The V end was cut by 0 bases, the J end by 0 bases, with 23 bases between. The length of the CDR3 is 20 residues. The CDR3 sequence is CALGELQVRGCPYDTDKLIF. CDR3 coding DNA: TGTGCTCTTGGGGAACTTCAGGTCCGGGGATGCCCCTATGACACCGATAAACTCATCTTT.

This clone has ten or more counts. For this DNA, TCRdb reports the protein of a much larger clone, which diverges at residue 9, most likely from a read error; the protein presented here is translated directly from the DNA. The V call is TRDV2, the J call TRDJ1, with D perhaps TRDD3 (6 bases). Here the J gene was assigned by germline matching of the DNA, as TCRdb has none. Germline CDR1 and CDR2: GEAIGNYY and EKD. Trimming took 3 bases from V and 0 from J, leaving 28 bases between them. The CDR3 length is 20 residues. The CDR3 reads CACDSVAVWGASLYTDKLIF. CDR3 sequence (DNA): TGTGCCTGTGACTCGGTCGCCGTTTGGGGGGCTTCCCTGTACACCGATAAACTCATCTTT.

This clone has at least ten counts. The rearrangement links TRDV2 to TRDJ1; 12 nucleotides agree with TRDD3. V shed 1 base, J shed 3 bases, and the junction held 14 bases outside the gene matches. The CDR3 is made up of 19 amino acids. In germline, CDR1 is GEAIGNYY, CDR2 EKD. The CDR3 nucleotides are TGTGCCTGTGACACTCTAATACTGGGGGATACTGGGGATTCCGATAAACTCATCTTT. This encodes CACDTLILGDTGDSDKLIF.

This clone turned up a few times. This DNA translates differently at residue 18 from the TCRdb protein, which is that of a much larger clone; a read error is likely, and the protein shown is the DNA's own translation. No J gene was named, though the V gene is TRDV1; the table calls TRDD3, which could not be checked here. The V gene's germline CDR1 is TSWWSYY and CDR2 QGS. The CDR3 runs to 20 residues. CDR3 DNA: TGTGCTCTTGGGGACCTCCTACCTACGGTCCCTGGGGGATTGAGAGGTAAACCCATCTTT. It is translated as CALGDLLPTVPGGLRGKPIF.

On this clone: TCRdb records a much larger clone's protein for this DNA, with a difference at residue 4 that likely arises from a read error; the protein given is the translation of the DNA. The rearrangement links TRDV2 to TRDJ1; 10 nucleotides agree with TRDD3. TCRdb does not report a J gene; here it was assigned by matching the DNA to germline references. This CDR3 has 17 amino acids. Trimming removed 5 bases from V and 1 base from J; junction bases left unmatched: 12. The germline V gene has CDR1 GEAIGNYY and CDR2 EKD. CDR3 DNA: TGTGCCTGTGGCTACTGGGGGATTGCACAGGGCACCGATAAACTCATCTTT. Translating it yields CACGYWGIAQGTDKLIF.

A remark on this clone: The protein TCRdb lists belongs to a much larger clone and differs from this DNA's translation at residue 13, which points to a read error; the protein shown is made from the DNA. This chain links TRDV2 with TRDJ1; TRDD3 matches 9 bases. No J gene was available from TCRdb, and it was assigned here by a germline match of the DNA. CDR1 and CDR2 (germline): GEAIGNYY, EKD. The CDR3 extends over 20 amino acids. V trimming: 0 bases; J trimming: 2 bases; junction bases outside the gene matches: 18. The CDR3 loop is CACDTEEVRGYERVTDKLIF. CDR3 DNA: TGTGCCTGTGACACCGAGGAAGTACGGGGATACGAGAGGGTTACCGATAAACTCATCTTT.

Only a few counts were recorded for this clone. This likely traces to a read error, being one base from a far larger clone. The same CDR3 arises from other DNA sequences in this sample as well. CDR3 sequence: CALGEPHLQVLGAPYTDKLIF. DNA of the CDR3: TGTGCTCTTGGGGAACCGCACCTACAGGTCCTGGGGGCCCCGTACACGGATAAACTCATCTTT. The V and J genes are TRDV1 and TRDJ1, with 7 nucleotides matching TRDD3. CDR3 length equals 21 residues. The germline V gene has CDR1 TSWWSYY and CDR2 QGS.

In the case of this clone: TCRdb records a much larger clone's protein for this DNA, with a difference at residue 5 that likely arises from a read error; the protein given is the translation of the DNA. The gene calls are TRDV2 and TRDJ1; 9 bases fit TRDD3. The J gene comes from matching the DNA to germline here; TCRdb lacks it. Germline assignment: CDR1 GEAIGNYY and CDR2 EKD. Trimming removed 6 bases from V and 0 bases from J; junction bases left unmatched: 28. This CDR3 region has 22 residues. This CDR3 reads CACPCNREGGYNHPLYTDKLIF. The CDR3 DNA is TGTGCCTGTCCCTGTAATCGGGAAGGGGGATACAACCACCCACTGTACACCGATAAACTCATCTTT.

Note on this clone: A far larger clone is just one base off, so this is likely a read error. The sample contains more than one DNA sequence encoding this CDR3. Here the V gene is TRDV1, but the J gene went uncalled; TRDD3 was called by the table and not checked on the DNA. The CDR3 contains 19 residues. Germline CDR1 TSWWSYY, CDR2 QGS. The CDR3 DNA sequence: TGTGCTCTTGGGGTAACTTTCCACGTCGTACTGAAAAGTACCGATAAGCTCATCTTT. Protein product: CALGVTFHVVLKSTDKLIF.

This clone was observed at least ten times. The protein given by TCRdb reflects a much larger clone and differs at residue 12 from this DNA's translation, likely from a read error; the protein shown is the DNA's translation. This chain links TRDV1 with TRDJ1; a possible D gene is TRDD2 (6 bases). CDR3 length: 22 amino acids. Germline CDR1 and CDR2: TSWWSYY and QGS. Trimming shortened V by 3 bases and J by 0 bases, and 32 bases separated the two germline ends. CDR3 in DNA: TGTGCTCTTGGGGACGCCCCTTCTTCCTTAATCCGCCTGATCCAGTACACCGATAAACTCATCTTT. Translating gives CALGDAPSSLIRLIQYTDKLIF.

This clone was seen many times. It differs at one base from a far larger clone, so likely a read error. This CDR3 is also generated by other DNA sequences in the sample. The V and J genes are TRDV1 and TRDJ2, with 10 bases that match TRDD3. Since TCRdb gives no J gene, matching the DNA to germline was used here to assign it. The CDR3 runs 20 residues. Per the germline V gene, CDR1 is TSWWSYY and CDR2 is QGS. V shed 3 bases, J shed 8 bases, and the junction held 21 bases outside the gene matches. CDR3 residues: CALGETLTSTGGLRTAQLFF. The CDR3 DNA is TGTGCTCTTGGGGAGACCTTAACCAGTACTGGGGGATTAAGGACGGCACAACTCTTCTTT.

This clone was found a few times. The protein given by TCRdb reflects a much larger clone and differs at residue 10 from this DNA's translation, likely from a read error; the protein shown is the DNA's translation. The rearrangement links TRDV2 to TRDJ1, with 7 bases lining up with TRDD2. Here the J gene was assigned by germline matching of the DNA, as TCRdb has none. The CDR3 sequence is 23 residues long. Germline lookup yields CDR1 GEAIGNYY and CDR2 EKD. V lost 2 bases and J lost 0; bases outside the gene matches: 29. CDR3 DNA: TGTGCCTGTGACATGGTCGGATTCCTCCAAAACCTTCCTGCTGGAGCGTACACCGATAAACTCATCTTT. Translated, it gives CACDMVGFLQNLPAGAYTDKLIF.

In its sample, this clone was seen a few times. The TCRdb protein comes from a much larger clone and disagrees with this DNA's translation at residue 16, likely due to a read error; the protein given here is derived from the DNA. The V gene reported is TRDV2; the J gene is uncalled; the table's TRDD3 call for D was not verified on the DNA. Per the germline V gene, CDR1 is GEAIGNYY and CDR2 is EKD. The CDR3 runs to 17 residues. For the CDR3, the DNA is TGTGCCTGTGACACCTTAGACGGCTCCTGGGACACCCGACAGATGATTTTC. Amino acid sequence: CACDTLDGSWDTRQMIF.

In this sample, this clone turned up many times. TCRdb lists the protein of a much larger clone for this DNA, which differs at residue 18, so this is likely a read error; the protein given here is translated from the DNA itself. This chain joins TRDV3 and TRDJ1; 9 nucleotides align to TRDD3. CDR1 is TVYSNPD, CDR2 GDNSRS, per germline (reference sequence). This CDR3 is built from 22 residues. V shed 4 bases, J shed 7 bases, and the junction held 37 bases outside the gene matches. The CDR3 DNA reads as TGTGCCTGTCGAAGGCCTTCCTCAAAGGGCCTGTACTGGGGGACCGGATACGGTAAACTCATCTTT. Protein sequence: CACRRPSSKGLYWGTGYGKLIF.

The chain couples TRAV38-2/DV8 to TRDJ1; TRDD3 aligns across 7 bases. The J gene comes from matching the DNA to germline here; TCRdb lacks it. Germline loops: CDR1 TSESDYY, CDR2 QEAYKQQN. J lost 5 bases, V lost 0 bases, and 7 bases had no gene match. CDR3 size: 15 residues. This CDR3 is CAYRSASLLGDKLIF. As DNA, the CDR3 is TGTGCTTATAGGAGCGCGAGCCTACTGGGGGATAAACTCATCTTT.

This clone was seen at least ten times. This likely reflects a read error, since a far larger clone is one base away. The same CDR3 can be traced to other DNA sequences in this sample. The CDR3 DNA sequence: TGCGCCTTTAGCTCTTTCCTACTTAAGTGGGGCATACGGACTGTATACACCGATAAACTCATCTTT. This encodes CAFSSFLLKWGIRTVYTDKLIF. The chain recombines TRDV3 with TRDJ1; TRDD2 agrees at 7 bases. CDR3 size: 22 residues. Germline loops: CDR1 TVYSNPD, CDR2 GDNSRS (reference sequence).

At least ten counts were recorded for this clone. With a far larger clone one base away, a read error is the likely cause. This CDR3 is also generated by other DNA sequences in the sample. The genes are TRDV2 and TRDJ3; D possibly corresponds to TRDD3 (5 bases). Germline V gives CDR1 GEAIGNYY, CDR2 EKD. This CDR3 contains 17 residues. CDR3 protein: CACDTLDGSWDTRQMFF. CDR3 nucleotide sequence: TGTGCCTGTGACACCTTAGACGGCTCCTGGGACACCCGGCAGATGTTTTTC.

Points on this clone: This likely came from a read error, as a far larger clone is one base away. This chain uses TRDV3 with TRDJ1, with 7 positions matching TRDD3. Matching the DNA to germline supplied the J gene, which TCRdb does not give. V shed 3 bases and J 0 bases; nucleotides not matched to a gene: 10. Germline V lookup: CDR1 TVYSNPD, CDR2 GDNSRS (reference sequence). The CDR3 totals 15 residues. CDR3 coding DNA: TGTGCCTTCCTGGGGGTTCAGGAAGACACCGATAAACTCATCTTT. Its translation: CAFLGVQEDTDKLIF.

This clone was recorded many times. TCRdb shows a much larger clone's protein in place of this DNA's translation, and the two differ at residue 17, likely through a read error; the protein shown is translated from the DNA. This same CDR3 is encoded by further DNA sequences in the sample. The CDR3 is CACDSVGDRSSWDTRQIFF. The CDR3 DNA reads as TGTGCCTGTGACTCCGTGGGGGATAGGAGCTCCTGGGACACCCGACAGATTTTTTTC. The V gene is TRDV2; the J gene was not called; the D call in the table, TRDD3, was not verified against the DNA. Per the germline V gene, CDR1 is GEAIGNYY and CDR2 is EKD. This CDR3 contains 19 residues.

Comments on this clone: The protein that TCRdb holds for this DNA derives from a much larger clone and differs from the translated DNA at residue 17, which likely indicates a read error; the protein shown here is translated from the DNA. The chain links TRDV1 to TRDJ1; TRDD3 agrees at 9 bases. The J gene, left out of TCRdb, was set here by checking the DNA against germline. The V segment lost 0 bases and the J segment 3 bases; nucleotides outside the gene matches: 23. This CDR3 contains 22 residues. Germline V lookup: CDR1 TSWWSYY, CDR2 QGS. The CDR3 DNA is TGTGCTCTTGGGGAACTCGTTGGCTCATTGTACTGGGGGAGCCCGTACGCCGATAAACTCATCTTT. Its translation: CALGELVGSLYWGSPYADKLIF.

In its sample, this clone was seen a few times. This may be a read error: a much more frequent sequence differs by one nucleotide. V usage is TRDV1 and J usage is TRDJ1; a weak D match, TRDD3 (5 bases). TCRdb carries no J gene annotation; the J gene was assigned here by matching the DNA with germline. The V end was cut by 1 base, the J end by 3 bases, with 18 bases between. The CDR3 extends over 17 amino acids. Germline-derived CDR1 and CDR2 are TSWWSYY and QGS. The CDR3 coding sequence is TGTGCTCTTGGGGAACCCCGGGAGAGGGGAGATCCCGATAAACTCATCTTT. This codes for CALGEPRERGDPDKLIF.

This clone was found a few times. This probably arose from a read error, given a far larger clone one base away. At the DNA level, this CDR3 is encoded by other sequences in the same sample as well. With the J gene uncalled, the V gene is TRDV1; TRDD3, the table's D call, lacks a check against the DNA. CDR1 is TSWWSYY, CDR2 QGS, per germline. This CDR3 comprises 21 residues. The CDR3 here is CALGELPFQTGGYPLTAQLFF. Here the CDR3 DNA reads TGTGCTCTTGGGGAACTCCCCTTCCAGACTGGGGGATACCCTTTGACAGCACAGCTCTTCTTT.

As to this clone: TCRdb shows a much larger clone's protein in place of this DNA's translation, and the two differ at residue 9, likely through a read error; the protein shown is translated from the DNA. This chain connects TRDV1 to TRDJ2; 9 bases align to TRDD3. As TCRdb names no J gene, one was assigned here on the basis of a DNA match to germline. Trimming removed 1 base from V and 4 bases from J; junction bases left unmatched: 19. Germline-derived CDR1 and CDR2 are TSWWSYY and QGS. The CDR3 is 21 amino acids. The CDR3 nucleotides are TGTGCTCTTGGGGAACCACAGTTTTGCACTGGGGGACGTTATCGGACAGCACAACTCTTCTTT. As protein: CALGEPQFCTGGRYRTAQLFF.

This clone showed up just a few times. TCRdb shows a much larger clone's protein in place of this DNA's translation, and the two differ at residue 16, likely through a read error; the protein shown is translated from the DNA. DNA of the CDR3: TGTGCCTTCCAAACTCCCTTCCTCTTCCTTTCGCCTTGGGGGATACCAGGGAAACTCATCTTT. Its translation is CAFQTPFLFLSPWGIPGKLIF. The genes are TRDV3 and TRDJ1; 10 nucleotides agree with TRDD3. Germline CDR1 TVYSNPD, CDR2 GDNSRS (reference sequence). Trimming at V came to 3 bases and at J to 8 bases, leaving 33 bases not matched to a gene. This CDR3 is 21 amino acids long.